This T cell receptor (beta chain) was profiled in a study of human T cells and chemical hapten exposure. Study-wide background: Patch testing was performed with 0.01% DPC on the upper back, with reading at 6 days.

Specified time point: patch test 2, 6 weeks after DPC sensitization. Specified treatment: therapeutic diphenylcyclopropenone sensitization with weekly scalp DPC. TCRdb recomputed calls from the RACE reads with MiXCR, one row per CDR3 protein. The sample carries under 85,000 distinct CDR3 sequences, 9% to 12% recorded once. Looked up from germline, CDR1 is LNHNV and CDR2 is YYDKDF (reference sequence). The CDR3 runs 16 residues. V was trimmed by 2 bases and J by 0 bases, leaving 13 bases between them. The rearrangement links TRBV15 to TRBJ1-2; D uncertain. This TCR came from a woman aged 45-65 years with alopecia areata. Some clones in this sample may be carry-over from other donors' samples. Sequencing was performed on whole blood, taken in connection with sensitization to the hapten diphenylcyclopropenone (DPC). CDR3 sequence (DNA): TGTGCCACCAGCAGACCAGTGGGCAGAGCTAACTATGGCTACACCTTC. Protein product: CATSRPVGRANYGYTF. The variable domain in full, with the rest retrieved from reference TRBV15 and TRBJ1-2, is DAMVIQNPRYQVTQFGKPVTLSCSQTLNHNVMYWYQQKSSQAPKLLFHYYDKDFNNEADTPDNFQSRRPNTSFCFLDIRSPGLGDTAMYLCATSRPVGRANYGYTFGSGTRLTVV.